This T cell receptor beta chain stems from a study of early stage breast cancer tumors. This clone is classed as large. The method was immunoSEQ multiplex PCR; TCRdb's version includes in-frame clones alone and lacks a portion of them. The sample consists of approximately 50,000 clones, roughly 80% of them appearing once. CDR1 and CDR2 (germline): SQVTM, ANQGSEA. Trimming shortened V by 4 bases and J by 2 bases, and 13 bases separated the two germline ends. The CDR3 consists of 14 residues. The rearrangement joins TRBV29-1 to TRBJ2-3; D is possibly TRBD1 (5 bases). The specimen sequenced was blood. This TCR came from a person aged 25 to 39 with breast cancer. CDR3 sequence (DNA): TGCAGCGTTGGGCAGGGTTGGAACACAGATACGCAGTATTTT. Residues: CSVGQGWNTDTQYF.